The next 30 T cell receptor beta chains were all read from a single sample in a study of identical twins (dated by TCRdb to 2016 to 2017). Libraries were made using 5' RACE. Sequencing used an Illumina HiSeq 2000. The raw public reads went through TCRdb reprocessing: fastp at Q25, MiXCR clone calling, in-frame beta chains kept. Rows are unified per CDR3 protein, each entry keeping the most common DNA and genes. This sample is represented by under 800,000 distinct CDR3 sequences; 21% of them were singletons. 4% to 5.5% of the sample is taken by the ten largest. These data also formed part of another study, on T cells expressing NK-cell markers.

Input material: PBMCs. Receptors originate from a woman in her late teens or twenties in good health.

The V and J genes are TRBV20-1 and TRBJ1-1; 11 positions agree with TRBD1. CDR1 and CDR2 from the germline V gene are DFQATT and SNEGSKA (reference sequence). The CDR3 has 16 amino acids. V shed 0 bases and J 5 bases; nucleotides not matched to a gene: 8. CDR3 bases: TGCAGTGCTAGAGAAAAAGGACAGGGGGCTTTTACTGAAGCTTTCTTT. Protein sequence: CSAREKGQGAFTEAFF.

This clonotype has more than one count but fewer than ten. Here the CDR3 DNA reads TGTGCCAGCAGTTTCTACTCAGCTACACAGTTCTTC. Amino acids: CASSFYSATQFF. The J gene is TRBJ2-1, the V gene TRBV12-3 or TRBV12-4; D not certain. The CDR3 covers 12 residues. The V end was cut by 3 bases, the J end by 13 bases, with 13 bases between.

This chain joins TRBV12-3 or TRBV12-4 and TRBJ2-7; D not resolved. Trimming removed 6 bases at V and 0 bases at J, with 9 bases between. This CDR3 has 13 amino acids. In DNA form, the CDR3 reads TGTGCCAGCAGGGTGCGGAGCTCCTACGAGCAGTACTTC. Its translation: CASRVRSSYEQYF.

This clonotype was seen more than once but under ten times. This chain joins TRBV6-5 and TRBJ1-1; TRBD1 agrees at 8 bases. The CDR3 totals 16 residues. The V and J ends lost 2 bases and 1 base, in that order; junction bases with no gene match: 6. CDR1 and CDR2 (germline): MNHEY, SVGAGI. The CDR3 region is CASSYGPGGENTEAFF. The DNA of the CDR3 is TGTGCCAGCAGTTACGGCCCAGGGGGCGAGAACACTGAAGCTTTCTTT.

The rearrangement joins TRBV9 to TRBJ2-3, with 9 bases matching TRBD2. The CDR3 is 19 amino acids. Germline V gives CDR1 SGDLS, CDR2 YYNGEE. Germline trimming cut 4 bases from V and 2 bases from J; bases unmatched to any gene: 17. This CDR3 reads CASSRRRSGGRIITDTQYF. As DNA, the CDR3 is TGTGCCAGCAGCCGTCGGCGGAGCGGGGGGCGTATTATCACAGATACGCAGTATTTT.

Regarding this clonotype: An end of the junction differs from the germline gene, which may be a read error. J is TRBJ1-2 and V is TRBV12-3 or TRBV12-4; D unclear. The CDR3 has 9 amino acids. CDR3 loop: CASSSEPVF. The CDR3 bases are TGTGCCAGCAGTTCGGAACCGGTTTTC.

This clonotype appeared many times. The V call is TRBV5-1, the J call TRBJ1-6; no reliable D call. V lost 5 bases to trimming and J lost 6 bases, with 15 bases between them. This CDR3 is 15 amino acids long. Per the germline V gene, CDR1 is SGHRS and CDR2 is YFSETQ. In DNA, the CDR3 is TGCGCCAGCAGGCCCCCGGCGGAGGGTAATTCACCCCTCCACTTT. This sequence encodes CASRPPAEGNSPLHF.

The CDR3: CATRPYRDSDYNEQFF. The CDR3 nucleotides are TGTGCCACCAGGCCCTACCGGGACAGCGATTACAATGAGCAGTTCTTC. The genes are TRBV15 and TRBJ2-1; TRBD1 aligns across 7 bases. This CDR3 region has 16 residues. Germline CDR1 and CDR2: LNHNV and YYDKDF (reference sequence). Trimming removed 6 bases from V and 4 bases from J; junction bases left unmatched: 12.

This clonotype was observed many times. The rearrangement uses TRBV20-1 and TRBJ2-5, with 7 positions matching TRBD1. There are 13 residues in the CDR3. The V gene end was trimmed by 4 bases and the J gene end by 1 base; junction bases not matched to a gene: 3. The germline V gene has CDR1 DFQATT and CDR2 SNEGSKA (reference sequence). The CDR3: CSATQGSQETQYF. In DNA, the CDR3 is TGCAGTGCTACACAGGGGTCCCAAGAGACCCAGTACTTC.

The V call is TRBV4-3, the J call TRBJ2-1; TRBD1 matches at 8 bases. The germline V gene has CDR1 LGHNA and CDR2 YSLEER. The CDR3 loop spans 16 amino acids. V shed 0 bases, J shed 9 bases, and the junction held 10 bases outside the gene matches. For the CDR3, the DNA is TGCGCCAGCAGCCAAGATGCCAGGGGGCGCGAGGGTGAGCAGTTCTTC. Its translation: CASSQDARGREGEQFF.

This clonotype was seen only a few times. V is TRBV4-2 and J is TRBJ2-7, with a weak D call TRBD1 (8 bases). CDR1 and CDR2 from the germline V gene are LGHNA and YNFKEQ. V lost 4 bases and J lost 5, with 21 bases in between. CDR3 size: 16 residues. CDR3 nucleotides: TGTGCCAGCAGCCCTCTCGGGACAGGCGGGGGTGACGAGCAGTACTTC. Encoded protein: CASSPLGTGGGDEQYF.

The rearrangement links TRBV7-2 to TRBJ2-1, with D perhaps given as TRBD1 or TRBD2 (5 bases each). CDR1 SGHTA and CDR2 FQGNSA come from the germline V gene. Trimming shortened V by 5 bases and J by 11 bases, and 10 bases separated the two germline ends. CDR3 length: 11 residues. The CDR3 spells CASSRRDQQFF. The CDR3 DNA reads TGTGCCAGCAGCAGAAGGGACCAGCAGTTCTTC.

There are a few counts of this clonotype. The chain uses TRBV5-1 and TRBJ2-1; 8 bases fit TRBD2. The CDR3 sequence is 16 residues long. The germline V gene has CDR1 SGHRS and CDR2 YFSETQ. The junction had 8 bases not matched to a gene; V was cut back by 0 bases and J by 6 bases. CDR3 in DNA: TGCGCCAGCAGCTTGGCTTTAGCGGGGAGTGTCAATGAGCAGTTCTTC. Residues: CASSLALAGSVNEQFF.

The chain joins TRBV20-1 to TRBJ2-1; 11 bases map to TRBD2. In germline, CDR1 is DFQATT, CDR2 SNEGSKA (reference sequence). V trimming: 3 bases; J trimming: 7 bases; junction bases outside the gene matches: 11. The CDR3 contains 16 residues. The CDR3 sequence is CSARTSGAPSWNEQFF. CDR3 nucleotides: TGCAGTGCTAGGACTAGCGGGGCCCCCAGTTGGAATGAGCAGTTCTTC.

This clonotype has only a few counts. CDR3: CASTLGSGGWRDTQYF. In DNA, the CDR3 is TGTGCCAGCACCCTGGGTAGCGGGGGGTGGAGAGATACGCAGTATTTT. V gene TRBV11-2 combines with J gene TRBJ2-3, with TRBD2 matching over 10 bases. J was trimmed by 5 bases and V by 7 bases; bases with no gene match: 12. The length of the CDR3 is 16 residues. Germline V gene sequence: CDR1 SGHAT, CDR2 FQNNGV.

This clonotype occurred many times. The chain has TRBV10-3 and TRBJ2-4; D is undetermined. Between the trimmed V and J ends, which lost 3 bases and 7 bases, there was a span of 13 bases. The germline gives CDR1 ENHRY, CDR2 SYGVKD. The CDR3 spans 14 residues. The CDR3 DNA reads TGTGCCATCAGTGAATGGCTAGGAAACAACATTCAGTACTTC. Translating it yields CAISEWLGNNIQYF.

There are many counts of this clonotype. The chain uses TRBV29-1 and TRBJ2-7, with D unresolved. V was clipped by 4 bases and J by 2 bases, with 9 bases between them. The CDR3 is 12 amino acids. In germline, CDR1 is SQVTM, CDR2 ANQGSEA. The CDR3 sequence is CSVALPTYEQYF. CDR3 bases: TGCAGCGTTGCCCTCCCGACCTACGAGCAGTACTTC.

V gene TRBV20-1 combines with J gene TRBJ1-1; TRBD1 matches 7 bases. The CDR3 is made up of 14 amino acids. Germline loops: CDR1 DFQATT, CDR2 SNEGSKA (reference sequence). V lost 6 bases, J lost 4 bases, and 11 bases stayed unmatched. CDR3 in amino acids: CSAKKGAPGTEAFF. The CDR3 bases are TGCAGTGCAAAGAAGGGGGCGCCGGGCACTGAAGCTTTCTTT.

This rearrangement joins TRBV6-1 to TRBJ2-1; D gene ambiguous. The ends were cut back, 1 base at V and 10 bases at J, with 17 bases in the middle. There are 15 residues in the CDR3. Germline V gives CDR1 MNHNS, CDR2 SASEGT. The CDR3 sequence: CASSEGPPLTEEQFF. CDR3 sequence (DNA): TGTGCCAGCAGTGAAGGTCCCCCTCTTACAGAGGAGCAGTTCTTC.

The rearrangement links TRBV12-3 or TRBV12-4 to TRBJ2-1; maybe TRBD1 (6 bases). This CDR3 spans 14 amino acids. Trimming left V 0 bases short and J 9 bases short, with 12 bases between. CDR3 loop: CASSLAPGEGEQFF. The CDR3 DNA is TGTGCCAGCAGTTTAGCCCCAGGGGAAGGTGAGCAGTTCTTC.

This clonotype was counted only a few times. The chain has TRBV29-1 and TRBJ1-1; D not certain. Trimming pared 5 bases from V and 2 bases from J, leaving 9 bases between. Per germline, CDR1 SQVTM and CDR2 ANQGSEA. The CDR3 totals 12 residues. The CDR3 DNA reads TGCAGCGTTTCCCGGCCTAACACTGAAGCTTTCTTT. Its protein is CSVSRPNTEAFF.

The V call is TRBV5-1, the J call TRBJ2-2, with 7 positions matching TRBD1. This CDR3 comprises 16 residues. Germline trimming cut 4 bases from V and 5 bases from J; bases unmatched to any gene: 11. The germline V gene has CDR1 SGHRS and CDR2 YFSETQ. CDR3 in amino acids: CASSAGPGQKTGELFF. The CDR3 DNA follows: TGCGCCAGCAGCGCAGGGCCGGGACAGAAGACCGGGGAGCTGTTTTTT.

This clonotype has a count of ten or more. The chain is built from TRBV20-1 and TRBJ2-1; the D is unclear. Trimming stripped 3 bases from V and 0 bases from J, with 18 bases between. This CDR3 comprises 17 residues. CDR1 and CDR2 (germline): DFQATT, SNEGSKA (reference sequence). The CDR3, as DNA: TGCAGTGCTAGTCCGGTGACACCTGTTAGCTCCTACAATGAGCAGTTCTTC. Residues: CSASPVTPVSSYNEQFF.

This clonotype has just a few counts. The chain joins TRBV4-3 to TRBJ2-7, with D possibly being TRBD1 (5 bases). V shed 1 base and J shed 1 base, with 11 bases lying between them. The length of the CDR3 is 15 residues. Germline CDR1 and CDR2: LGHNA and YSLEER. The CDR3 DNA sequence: TGCGCCAGCAGCCAAGCGGCAGGGAATTCCTACGAGCAGTACTTC. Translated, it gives CASSQAAGNSYEQYF.

CDR3 in amino acids: CASIPRDSGELFF. The CDR3 nucleotides read TGTGCCAGCATCCCGAGGGACAGCGGGGAGCTGTTTTTT. This sequence joins TRBV27 and TRBJ2-2, with 7 bases aligning to TRBD1. This CDR3 comprises 13 residues. V lost 7 bases, J lost 7 bases, and 6 bases stayed unmatched. Germline V gives CDR1 MNHEY, CDR2 SMNVEV (reference sequence).

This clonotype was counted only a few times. CDR3 protein: CASSRQGMVSYEQYF. CDR3 bases: TGTGCCAGCAGCCGACAGGGTATGGTCTCCTACGAGCAGTACTTC. The rearrangement joins TRBV6-1 to TRBJ2-7; TRBD1 matches 7 bases. With 6 bases clipped from V and 0 bases from J, the junction kept 8 bases outside the gene matches. CDR3 length equals 15 residues. Germline V CDR1 and CDR2: MNHNS, SASEGT.

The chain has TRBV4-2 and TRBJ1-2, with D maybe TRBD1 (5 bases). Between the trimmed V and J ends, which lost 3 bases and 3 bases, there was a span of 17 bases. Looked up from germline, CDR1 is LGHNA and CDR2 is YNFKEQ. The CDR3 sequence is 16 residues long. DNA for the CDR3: TGTGCCAGCAGCCAGAGGCTAGGCAGGGAGGACTATGGCTACACCTTC. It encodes CASSQRLGREDYGYTF.

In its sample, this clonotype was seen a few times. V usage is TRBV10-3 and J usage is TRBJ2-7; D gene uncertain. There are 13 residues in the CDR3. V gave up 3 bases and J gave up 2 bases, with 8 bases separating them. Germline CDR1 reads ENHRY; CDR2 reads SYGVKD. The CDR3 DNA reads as TGTGCCATCAGTGACGGGCTGACCTACGAGCAGTACTTC. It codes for CAISDGLTYEQYF.

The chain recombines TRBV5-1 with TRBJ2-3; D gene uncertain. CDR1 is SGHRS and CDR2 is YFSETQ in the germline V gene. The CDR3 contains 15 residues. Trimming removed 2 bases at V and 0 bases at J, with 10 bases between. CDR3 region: CASSFYHRSTDTQYF. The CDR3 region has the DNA TGCGCCAGCAGCTTTTACCACCGTAGCACAGATACGCAGTATTTT.

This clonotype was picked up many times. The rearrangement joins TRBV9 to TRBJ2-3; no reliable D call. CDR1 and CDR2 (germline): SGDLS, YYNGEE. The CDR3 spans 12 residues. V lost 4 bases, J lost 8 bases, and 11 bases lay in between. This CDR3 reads CASSRTGGTQYF. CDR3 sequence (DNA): TGTGCCAGCAGCCGCACCGGTGGTACGCAGTATTTT.